These 21 T cell receptor beta chains were all obtained from the same sample, sequenced in a study of beta chain features in type 1 diabetes. As every portion of the isolated RNA was reverse transcribed, the sequencing read expressed TCRB transcripts. TCRdb keeps only in-frame clones here, not all; method: immunoSEQ multiplex PCR. In the table there are about 270,000 clones, 14% of which are singletons. Study results and limitations: In every one of the four CD4+ subsets, TCRB CDR3s were moderately but significantly shorter in Type 1 diabetes patients.

These receptors are not linked to any known antigen. Source material: naive CD4+ T cells from blood. The receptors originated from a man younger than 40 with type 1 diabetes.

This clone turned up a few times. This chain connects TRBV19 to TRBJ1-5; no clear D gene. In germline, CDR1 is LNHDA, CDR2 SQIVND (reference sequence). The length of the CDR3 is 13 residues. V dropped 2 bases and J dropped 4 bases, with 6 bases sitting between them. The chain's CDR3 is CASSITVNQPQHF. The CDR3 DNA reads as TGTGCCAGTAGTATAACGGTGAATCAGCCCCAGCATTTT. The full variable domain, completed using reference TRBV19 and TRBJ1-5, is DGGITQSPKYLFRKEGQNVTLSCEQNLNHDAMYWYRQDPGQGLRLIYYSQIVNDFQKGDIAEGYSVSREKKESFPLTVTSAQKNPTAFYLCASSITVNQPQHFGDGTRLSIL.

This chain joins TRBV2 and TRBJ2-5, with a weak D call TRBD2 (5 bases). Per the germline V gene, CDR1 is SNHLY and CDR2 is FYNNEI. Deletions cut 7 bases from V and 7 bases from J, with 16 bases between. CDR3 length equals 13 residues. CDR3 in amino acids: CASTKSGLPTQYF. Written as DNA, the CDR3 is TGTGCCAGCACGAAAAGCGGCCTCCCGACCCAGTACTTC.

This clone was observed a handful of times. This chain links TRBV28 with TRBJ2-7; 8 bases agree with TRBD1. The CDR3 is made up of 14 amino acids. Germline-derived CDR1 and CDR2 are MDHEN and SYDVKM. The V and J ends lost 2 bases and 4 bases, in that order; junction bases with no gene match: 4. The CDR3 sequence: CASSLVTGGYEQYF. The CDR3 DNA reads TGTGCCAGCAGTTTAGTTACAGGGGGTTACGAGCAGTACTTC.

This clone has a handful of counts. V usage is TRBV7-9 and J usage is TRBJ2-6; D uncertain. Germline lookup yields CDR1 SEHNR and CDR2 FQNEAQ (reference sequence). This CDR3 has 15 residues. V gave up 1 base and J gave up 2 bases, with 6 bases separating them. The CDR3, as DNA: TGTGCCAGCAGCTTAGGGCACGCTGGGGCCAACGTCCTGACTTTC. As protein: CASSLGHAGANVLTF.

In this sample, this clone turned up once. V is TRBV27 and J is TRBJ1-5; the D gene is possibly TRBD1 (5 bases). The CDR3 has 14 residues. The ends were cut back, 3 bases at V and 5 bases at J, with 11 bases in the middle. Germline loops: CDR1 MNHEY, CDR2 SMNVEV (reference sequence). Here the CDR3 DNA reads TGTGCCAGCAGTTTCGGTCAGGGATATCAGCCCCAGCATTTT. Its translation is CASSFGQGYQPQHF.

This rearrangement joins TRBV7-2 to TRBJ2-5; TRBD1 matches at 8 bases. With 5 bases clipped from V and 5 bases from J, the junction kept 7 bases outside the gene matches. In germline, CDR1 is SGHTA, CDR2 FQGNSA. This CDR3 contains 14 residues. CDR3 DNA: TGTGCCAGCAGCAAGCGACAGGGGACGGAGACCCAGTACTTC. Its translation is CASSKRQGTETQYF. Complete variable domain (other parts from reference TRBV7-2 and TRBJ2-5): GAGVSQSPSNKVTEKGKDVELRCDPISGHTALYWYRQSLGQGLEFLIYFQGNSAPDKSGLPSDRFSAERTGGSVSTLTIQRTQQEDSAVYLCASSKRQGTETQYFGPGTRLLVL.

The chain links TRBV16 to TRBJ1-2; 8 bases are shared with TRBD1. The J segment lost 5 bases and the V segment lost 4 bases, leaving 6 bases of the junction unmatched. This CDR3 region has 14 residues. Germline-derived CDR1 and CDR2 are KGHSY and FQNENV. The CDR3 region has the DNA TGTGCCAGCAGCCGGGACAGGTTCCTTTATGGCTACACCTTC. Amino acid sequence: CASSRDRFLYGYTF.

The gene calls are TRBV28 and TRBJ2-1; 9 bases fit TRBD2. This CDR3 is built from 14 residues. Germline trimming cut 7 bases from V and 7 bases from J; bases unmatched to any gene: 8. The germline CDR1 and CDR2 sequences are MDHEN and SYDVKM. The CDR3 coding sequence is TGTGCCAGCACGGTAGCGGGAGCCTCAAATGAGCAGTTCTTC. Encoded protein: CASTVAGASNEQFF.

V is TRBV4-2 and J is TRBJ2-1, with unresolved D. CDR3 size: 15 residues. With 1 base removed from V and 7 bases from J, the gap between germline ends came to 14 bases. Per germline, CDR1 LGHNA and CDR2 YNFKEQ. The chain's CDR3 is CASSQALLTRNEQFF. The CDR3 DNA sequence: TGTGCCAGCAGCCAAGCACTCCTTACGAGAAATGAGCAGTTCTTC.

This clone was counted only a few times. CDR3 sequence: CASSQDRPLSDANTGELFF. Written as DNA, the CDR3 is TGTGCCAGCAGCCAAGATCGTCCCCTGAGCGACGCGAACACCGGGGAGCTGTTTTTT. V is TRBV4-2 and J is TRBJ2-2; D not certain. V dropped 0 bases and J dropped 0 bases, with 17 bases sitting between them. Per the germline V gene, CDR1 is LGHNA and CDR2 is YNFKEQ. The CDR3 sequence is 19 residues long.

The chain joins TRBV14 to TRBJ2-2; TRBD1 matches at 9 bases. The V gene end was trimmed by 1 base and the J gene end by 6 bases; junction bases not matched to a gene: 9. The CDR3 loop spans 17 amino acids. Germline V gene lookup returns CDR1 SGHDN and CDR2 FVKESK. The CDR3 protein is CASSQVIGTGYAGELFF. The CDR3 DNA follows: TGTGCCAGCAGCCAAGTGATCGGGACAGGGTATGCCGGGGAGCTGTTTTTT. Drawing the rest from reference TRBV14 and TRBJ2-2, the complete variable domain is EAGVTQFPSHSVIEKGQTVTLRCDPISGHDNLYWYRRVMGKEIKFLLHFVKESKQDESGMPNNRFLAERTGGTYSTLKVQPAELEDSGVYFCASSQVIGTGYAGELFFGEGSRLTVL.

This clone has a handful of counts. The J gene is TRBJ2-7, the V gene TRBV9; TRBD2 matches at 7 bases. The germline CDR1 and CDR2 sequences are SGDLS and YYNGEE. The V and J ends lost 0 bases and 7 bases, in that order; junction bases with no gene match: 10. The CDR3 covers 15 residues. The CDR3 loop is CASSVGGRDGLEQYF. The CDR3 DNA reads TGTGCCAGCAGCGTAGGTGGGAGGGATGGCCTGGAGCAGTACTTC.

This clone was seen a few times. This chain links TRBV29-1 with TRBJ2-5, with 7 nucleotides matching TRBD2. CDR1 is SQVTM, CDR2 ANQGSEA, per germline. The CDR3 consists of 12 residues. V lost 4 bases and J lost 3; bases outside the gene matches: 2. CDR3 sequence (DNA): TGCAGCGTTGCCCGGGGGGAAGAGACCCAGTACTTC. Translation gives CSVARGEETQYF.

This clone was picked up a small number of times. The V gene is TRBV6-5, the J gene TRBJ2-1; D might be TRBD1 (6 bases). Germline V gene sequence: CDR1 MNHEY, CDR2 SVGAGI. The V end lost 1 base, the J end lost 6 bases, and 10 bases lay between the germline ends. The CDR3 contains 14 residues. The CDR3 region is CASSYYRELNEQFF. The CDR3 DNA reads TGTGCCAGCAGTTACTACAGGGAACTCAATGAGCAGTTCTTC.

On this clone itself: Distinct nucleotide sequences in the sample also encode this CDR3. The chain couples TRBV28 to TRBJ2-4, with 8 bases identical to TRBD1. The CDR3 length is 14 residues. The V and J ends lost 4 bases and 6 bases, in that order; junction bases with no gene match: 5. CDR1 MDHEN and CDR2 SYDVKM come from the germline V gene. Here the CDR3 reads CASSSGTGGNIQYF. CDR3 nucleotide sequence: TGTGCCAGCAGTTCCGGGACAGGCGGAAACATTCAGTACTTC.

In this sample, this clone turned up a few times. The chain joins TRBV28 to TRBJ1-1; D possibly corresponds to TRBD1 (6 bases). Germline V lookup: CDR1 MDHEN, CDR2 SYDVKM. The V end was cut by 5 bases, the J end by 13 bases, with 14 bases between. CDR3 length: 11 residues. The CDR3 spells CASSIQGSGFF. CDR3 bases: TGTGCCAGCAGTATACAGGGATCCGGTTTCTTT.

This rearrangement joins TRBV6-5 to TRBJ2-5; 7 positions match TRBD1. Per the germline V gene, CDR1 is MNHEY and CDR2 is SVGAGI. The V and J ends lost 3 bases and 3 bases, in that order; junction bases with no gene match: 7. The CDR3 is made up of 15 amino acids. In nucleotides, the CDR3 is TGTGCCAGCAGTTATTTCGGGACAGAAGAAGAGACCCAGTACTTC. Amino acid sequence: CASSYFGTEEETQYF.

This clone has just a few counts. The V call is TRBV5-6, the J call TRBJ2-7; a possible D gene is TRBD1 (5 bases). There are 14 residues in the CDR3. V lost 0 bases to trimming and J lost 2 bases, with 9 bases between them. From germline, CDR1 is SGHDT and CDR2 YYEEEE. The CDR3 bases are TGTGCCAGCAGCTTGGGCAGGGCCACCTACGAGCAGTACTTC. Protein sequence: CASSLGRATYEQYF.

This clone has a handful of counts. The chain carries TRBV15 and TRBJ2-5; D is unresolved. The CDR3 runs 12 residues. From germline, CDR1 is LNHNV and CDR2 YYDKDF (reference sequence). V was pared by 5 bases and J by 5 bases, with 9 bases between. CDR3 sequence (DNA): TGTGCCACCAGCTGGCTCGGGGAGACCCAGTACTTC. Translating gives CATSWLGETQYF. The whole variable domain, remainder taken from reference TRBV15 and TRBJ2-5, is DAMVIQNPRYQVTQFGKPVTLSCSQTLNHNVMYWYQQKSSQAPKLLFHYYDKDFNNEADTPDNFQSRRPNTSFCFLDIRSPGLGDTAMYLCATSWLGETQYFGPGTRLLVL.

This clone was detected a few times. The V and J genes are TRBV30 and TRBJ1-2; D is possibly TRBD1 (5 bases). CDR1 is GTSNPN and CDR2 is SVGIG in the germline V gene (reference sequence). CDR3 length: 13 residues. The V end lost 3 bases, the J end lost 5 bases, and 13 bases lay between the germline ends. The CDR3 protein is CAWRKKQEYGYTF. CDR3 DNA: TGTGCCTGGAGGAAGAAACAGGAATATGGCTACACCTTC.

The sample holds a few counts of this clone. This chain joins TRBV7-7 and TRBJ2-3, with 7 bases that match TRBD1. V lost 5 bases and J lost 3; bases outside the gene matches: 8. From germline, CDR1 is SSHAT and CDR2 FNYEAQ (reference sequence). This CDR3 contains 15 residues. This CDR3 reads CASSAGTASTDTQYF. The CDR3 nucleotides are TGTGCCAGCAGCGCCGGGACAGCCTCGACAGATACGCAGTATTTT. Full variable domain (rest looked up from reference TRBV7-7 and TRBJ2-3): GAGVSQSPRYKVTKRGQDVTLRCDPISSHATLYWYQQALGQGPEFLTYFNYEAQPDKSGLPSDRFSAERPEGSISTLTIQRTEQRDSAMYRCASSAGTASTDTQYFGPGTRLTVL.